This TCR beta chain originates from a study of shared clonotypes between healthy human individuals. Study at large: Each donor's CD4 naive and CD4 memory cells filled three plates apiece, CD8 naive two, and CD8 memory one. Study results and limitations: Naive subsets usually exceeded memory subsets in estimated richness. Investigators expected sequencing depth to affect clonotype sharing among donors.

Sequencing used immunoSEQ multiplex PCR; TCRdb keeps in-frame clones, though not all of them. The data hold millions of clones, with 85% to 95% observed a single time. For this clone: Its specificity is not known.

The source is a man aged 18 to 30 in good health. Sequencing was done on a sample of naive CD4+ T cells sorted from blood. Described subset: CD45RA+ positively selected.

This CDR3 reads CASRGGQLFTDTQYF. Written as DNA, the CDR3 is TGTGCCAGTAGAGGGGGACAGCTCTTCACAGATACGCAGTATTTT. The chain employs TRBV19 and TRBJ2-3, with 7 bases fitting TRBD1. The length of the CDR3 is 15 residues. V shed 6 bases and J 2 bases; nucleotides not matched to a gene: 8. The germline CDR1 and CDR2 sequences are LNHDA and SQIVND (reference sequence).